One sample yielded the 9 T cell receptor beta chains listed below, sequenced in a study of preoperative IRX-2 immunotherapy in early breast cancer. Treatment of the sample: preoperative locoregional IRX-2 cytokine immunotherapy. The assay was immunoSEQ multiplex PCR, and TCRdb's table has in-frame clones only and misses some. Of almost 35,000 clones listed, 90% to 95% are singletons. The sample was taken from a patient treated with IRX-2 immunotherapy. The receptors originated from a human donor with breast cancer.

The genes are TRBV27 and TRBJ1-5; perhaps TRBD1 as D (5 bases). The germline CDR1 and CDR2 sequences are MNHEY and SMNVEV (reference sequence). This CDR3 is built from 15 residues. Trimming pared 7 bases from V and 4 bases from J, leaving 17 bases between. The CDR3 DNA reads TGTGCCAGCAAATTTTCCGAGGGGCCAAATCAGCCCCAGCATTTT. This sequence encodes CASKFSEGPNQPQHF.

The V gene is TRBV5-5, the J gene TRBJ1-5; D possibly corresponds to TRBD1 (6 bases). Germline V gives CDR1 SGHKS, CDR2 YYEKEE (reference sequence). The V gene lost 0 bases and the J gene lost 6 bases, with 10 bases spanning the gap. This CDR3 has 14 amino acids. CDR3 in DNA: TGTGCCAGCAGCTTGGAACAGGGACGTCAGCCCCAGCATTTT. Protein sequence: CASSLEQGRQPQHF. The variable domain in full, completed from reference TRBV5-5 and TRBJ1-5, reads DAGVTQSPTHLIKTRGQQVTLRCSPISGHKSVSWYQQVLGQGPQFIFQYYEKEERGRGNFPDRFSARQFPNYSSELNVNALLLGDSALYLCASSLEQGRQPQHFGDGTRLSIL.

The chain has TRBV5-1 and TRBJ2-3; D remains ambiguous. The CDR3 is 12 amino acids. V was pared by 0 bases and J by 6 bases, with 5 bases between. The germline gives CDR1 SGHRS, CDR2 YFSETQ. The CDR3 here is CASSLAHDTQYF. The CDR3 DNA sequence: TGCGCCAGCAGCTTGGCCCACGATACGCAGTATTTT.

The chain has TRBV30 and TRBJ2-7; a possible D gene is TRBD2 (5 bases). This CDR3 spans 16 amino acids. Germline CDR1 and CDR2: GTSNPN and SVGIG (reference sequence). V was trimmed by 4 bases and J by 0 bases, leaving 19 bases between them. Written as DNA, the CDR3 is TGTGCCTGGACTCCCCGGCGGAGCGGCGACTCCTACGAGCAGTACTTC. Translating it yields CAWTPRRSGDSYEQYF.

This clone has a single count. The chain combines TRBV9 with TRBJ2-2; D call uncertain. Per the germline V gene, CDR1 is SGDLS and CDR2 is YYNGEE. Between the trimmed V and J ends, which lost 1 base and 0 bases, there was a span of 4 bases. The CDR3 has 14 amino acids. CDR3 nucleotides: TGTGCCAGCAGCGTACCGTCGAACACCGGGGAGCTGTTTTTT. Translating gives CASSVPSNTGELFF.

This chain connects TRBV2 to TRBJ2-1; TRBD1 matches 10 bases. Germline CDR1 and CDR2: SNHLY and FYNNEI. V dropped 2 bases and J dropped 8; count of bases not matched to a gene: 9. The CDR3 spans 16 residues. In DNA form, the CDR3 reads TGTGCCAGCAGTGAAACTCTGGACAGGGGGTTCCATGAGCAGTTCTTC. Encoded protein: CASSETLDRGFHEQFF.

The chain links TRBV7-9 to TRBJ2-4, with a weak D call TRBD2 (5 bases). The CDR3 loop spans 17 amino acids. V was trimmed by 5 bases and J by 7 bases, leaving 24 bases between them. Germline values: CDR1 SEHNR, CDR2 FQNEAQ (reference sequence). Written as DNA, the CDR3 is TGTGCCAGCAGCGACCTAGCCCCCACTAGAGGAGGTAACATTCAGTACTTC. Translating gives CASSDLAPTRGGNIQYF.

The CDR3 is CASSPMPLNQPQHF. The DNA of the CDR3 is TGTGCCAGCTCACCAATGCCCCTTAATCAGCCCCAGCATTTT. The chain has TRBV18 and TRBJ1-5; unclear D gene. V was pared by 2 bases and J by 4 bases, with 9 bases between. The CDR3 extends over 14 amino acids. The germline CDR1 and CDR2 sequences are KGHSH and LQKENI.

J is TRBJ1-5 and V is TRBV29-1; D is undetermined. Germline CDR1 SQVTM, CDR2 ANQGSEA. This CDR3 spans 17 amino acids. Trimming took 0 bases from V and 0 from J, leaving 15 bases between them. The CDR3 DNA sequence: TGCAGCGTTGAAGAGGGCACCAACGGGGATAGCAATCAGCCCCAGCATTTT. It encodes CSVEEGTNGDSNQPQHF.